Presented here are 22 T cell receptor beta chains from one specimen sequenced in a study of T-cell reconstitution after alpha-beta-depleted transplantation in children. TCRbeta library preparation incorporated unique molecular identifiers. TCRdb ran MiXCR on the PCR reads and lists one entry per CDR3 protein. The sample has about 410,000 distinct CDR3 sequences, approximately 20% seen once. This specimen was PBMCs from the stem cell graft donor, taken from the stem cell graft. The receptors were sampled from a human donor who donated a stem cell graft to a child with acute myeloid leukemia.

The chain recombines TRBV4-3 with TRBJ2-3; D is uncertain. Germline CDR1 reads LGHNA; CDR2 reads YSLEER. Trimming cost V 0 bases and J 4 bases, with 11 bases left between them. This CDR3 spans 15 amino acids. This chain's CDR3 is CASSQDSPVPDTQYF. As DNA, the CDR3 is TGCGCCAGCAGCCAAGATAGCCCCGTCCCAGATACGCAGTATTTT.

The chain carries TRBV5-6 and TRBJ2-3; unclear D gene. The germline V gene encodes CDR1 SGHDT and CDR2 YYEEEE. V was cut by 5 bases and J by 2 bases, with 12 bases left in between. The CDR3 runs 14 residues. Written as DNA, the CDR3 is TGTGCCAGCAGTAGACGTACTAACACAGATACGCAGTATTTT. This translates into CASSRRTNTDTQYF.

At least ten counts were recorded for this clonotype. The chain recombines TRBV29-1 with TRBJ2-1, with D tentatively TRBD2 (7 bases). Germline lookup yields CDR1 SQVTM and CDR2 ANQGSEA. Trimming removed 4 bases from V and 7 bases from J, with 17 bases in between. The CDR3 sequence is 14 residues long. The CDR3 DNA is TGCAGCGTTGTTTCCGCCAGGGGAGGGAATGAGCAGTTCTTC. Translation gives CSVVSARGGNEQFF.

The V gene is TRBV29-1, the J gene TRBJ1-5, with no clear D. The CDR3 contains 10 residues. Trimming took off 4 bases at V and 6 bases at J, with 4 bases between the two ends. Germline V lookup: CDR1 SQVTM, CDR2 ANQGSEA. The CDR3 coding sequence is TGCAGCGTTGGGTCTCAGCCCCAGCATTTT. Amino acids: CSVGSQPQHF.

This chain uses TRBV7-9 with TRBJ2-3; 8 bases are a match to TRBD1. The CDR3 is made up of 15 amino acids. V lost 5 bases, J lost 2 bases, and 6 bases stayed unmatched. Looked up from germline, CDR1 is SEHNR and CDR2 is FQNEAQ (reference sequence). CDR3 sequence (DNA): TGTGCCAGCAGCAACGGGGACAGGACCACAGATACGCAGTATTTT. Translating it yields CASSNGDRTTDTQYF.

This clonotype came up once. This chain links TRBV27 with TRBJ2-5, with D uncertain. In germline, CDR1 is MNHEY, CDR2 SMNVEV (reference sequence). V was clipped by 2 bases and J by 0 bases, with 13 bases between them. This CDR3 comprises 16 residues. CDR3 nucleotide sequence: TGTGCCAGCAGTTTAGGTTGGACGGAGTACCAAGAGACCCAGTACTTC. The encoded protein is CASSLGWTEYQETQYF.

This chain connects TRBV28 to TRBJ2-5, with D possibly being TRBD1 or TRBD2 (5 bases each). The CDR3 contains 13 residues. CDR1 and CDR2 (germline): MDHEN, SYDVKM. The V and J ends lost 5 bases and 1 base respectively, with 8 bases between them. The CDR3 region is CASSRDGQETQYF. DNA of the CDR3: TGTGCCAGCAGTCGGGACGGCCAAGAGACCCAGTACTTC.

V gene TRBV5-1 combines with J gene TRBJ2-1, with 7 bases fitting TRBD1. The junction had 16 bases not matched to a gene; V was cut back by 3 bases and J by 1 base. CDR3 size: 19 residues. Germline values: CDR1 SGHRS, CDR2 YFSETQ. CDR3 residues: CASSSPDRASSFSYNEQFF. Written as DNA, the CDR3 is TGCGCCAGCAGCTCCCCCGACAGGGCTTCGTCCTTTTCCTACAATGAGCAGTTCTTC.

The CDR3 region has the DNA TGCGCCAGTACGCCCGGGCCTTCCAATGAGCAGTTCTTC. It is translated as CASTPGPSNEQFF. The chain uses TRBV10-1 and TRBJ2-1; no clear D. There are 13 residues in the CDR3. Germline V gene lookup returns CDR1 WNHNN and CDR2 SYGVQD (reference sequence). V lost 9 bases, J lost 6 bases, and 15 bases lay in between.

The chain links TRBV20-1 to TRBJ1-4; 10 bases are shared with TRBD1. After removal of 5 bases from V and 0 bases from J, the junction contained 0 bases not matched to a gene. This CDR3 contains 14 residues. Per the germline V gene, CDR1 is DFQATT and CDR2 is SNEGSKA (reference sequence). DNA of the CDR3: TGCAGTGCTGGACAGGGGGCAACTAATGAAAAACTGTTTTTT. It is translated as CSAGQGATNEKLFF.

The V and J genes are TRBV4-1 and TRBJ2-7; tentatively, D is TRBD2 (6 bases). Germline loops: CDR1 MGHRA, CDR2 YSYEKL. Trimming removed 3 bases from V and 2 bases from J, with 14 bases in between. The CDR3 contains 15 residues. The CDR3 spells CASSQSGTPTYEQYF. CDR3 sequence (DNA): TGCGCCAGCAGCCAGAGTGGGACTCCAACCTACGAGCAGTACTTC.

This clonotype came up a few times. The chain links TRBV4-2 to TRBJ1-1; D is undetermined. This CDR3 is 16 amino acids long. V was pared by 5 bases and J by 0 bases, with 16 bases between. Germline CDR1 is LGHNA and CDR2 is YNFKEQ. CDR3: CASSKEFGGMNTEAFF. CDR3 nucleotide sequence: TGTGCCAGCAGCAAGGAGTTTGGTGGGATGAACACTGAAGCTTTCTTT.

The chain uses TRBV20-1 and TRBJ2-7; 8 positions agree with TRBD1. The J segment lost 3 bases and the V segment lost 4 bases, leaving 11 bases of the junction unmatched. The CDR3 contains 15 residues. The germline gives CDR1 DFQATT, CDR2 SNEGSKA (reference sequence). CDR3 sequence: CSATPPGGAGYEQYF. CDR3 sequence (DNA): TGCAGTGCTACGCCTCCAGGGGGCGCGGGCTACGAGCAGTACTTC.

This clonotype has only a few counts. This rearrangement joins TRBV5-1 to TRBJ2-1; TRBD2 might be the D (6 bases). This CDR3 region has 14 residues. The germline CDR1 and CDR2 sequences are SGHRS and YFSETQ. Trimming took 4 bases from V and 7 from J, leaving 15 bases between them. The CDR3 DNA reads TGCGCCAGCAGCCCGCGGGATGGGGGGAATGAGCAGTTCTTC. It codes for CASSPRDGGNEQFF. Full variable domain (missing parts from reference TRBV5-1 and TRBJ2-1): KAGVTQTPRYLIKTRGQQVTLSCSPISGHRSVSWYQQTPGQGLQFLFEYFSETQRNKGNFPGRFSGRQFSNSRSEMNVSTLELGDSALYLCASSPRDGGNEQFFGPGTRLTVL.

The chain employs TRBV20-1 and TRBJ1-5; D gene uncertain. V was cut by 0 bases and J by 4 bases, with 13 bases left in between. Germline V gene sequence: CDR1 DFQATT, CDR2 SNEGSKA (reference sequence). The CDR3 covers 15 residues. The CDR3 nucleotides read TGCAGTGCTAGAGAAGAAGAGACCCCTAATCAGCCCCAGCATTTT. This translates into CSAREEETPNQPQHF.

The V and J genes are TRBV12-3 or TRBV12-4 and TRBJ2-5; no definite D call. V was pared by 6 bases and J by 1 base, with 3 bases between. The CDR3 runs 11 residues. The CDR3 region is CASRLQETQYF. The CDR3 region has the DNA TGTGCCAGCAGACTCCAAGAGACCCAGTACTTC.

The CDR3 is CASSSPTASSGANVLTF. The CDR3 DNA reads TGTGCCAGCAGCTCACCGACGGCAAGCTCTGGGGCCAACGTCCTGACTTTC. The chain couples TRBV7-9 to TRBJ2-6; D is ambiguous. The CDR3 extends over 17 amino acids. Per the germline V gene, CDR1 is SEHNR and CDR2 is FQNEAQ (reference sequence). Trimming stripped 4 bases from V and 0 bases from J, with 13 bases between.

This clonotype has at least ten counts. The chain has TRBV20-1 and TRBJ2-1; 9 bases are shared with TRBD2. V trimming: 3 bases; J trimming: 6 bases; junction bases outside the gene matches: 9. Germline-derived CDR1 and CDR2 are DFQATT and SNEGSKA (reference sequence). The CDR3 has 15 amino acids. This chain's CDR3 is CSASPASRGGNEQFF. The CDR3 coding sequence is TGCAGTGCTAGTCCTGCCTCGCGGGGGGGCAATGAGCAGTTCTTC.

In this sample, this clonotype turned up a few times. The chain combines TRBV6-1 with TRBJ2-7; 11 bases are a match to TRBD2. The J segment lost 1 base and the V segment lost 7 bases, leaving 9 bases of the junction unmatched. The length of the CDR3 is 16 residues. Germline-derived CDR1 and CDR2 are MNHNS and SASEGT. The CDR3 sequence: CASTPLGTSGSYEQYF. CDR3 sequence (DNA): TGTGCCAGCACCCCGTTGGGGACTAGCGGATCCTACGAGCAGTACTTC.

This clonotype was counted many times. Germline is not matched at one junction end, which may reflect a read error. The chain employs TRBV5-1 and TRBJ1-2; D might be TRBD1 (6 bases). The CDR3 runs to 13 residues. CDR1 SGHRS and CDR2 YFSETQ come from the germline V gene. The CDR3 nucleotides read TGTGCCAGCAGTTTAGGACAGAGCTATGGCTACACCTTC. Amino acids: CASSLGQSYGYTF.

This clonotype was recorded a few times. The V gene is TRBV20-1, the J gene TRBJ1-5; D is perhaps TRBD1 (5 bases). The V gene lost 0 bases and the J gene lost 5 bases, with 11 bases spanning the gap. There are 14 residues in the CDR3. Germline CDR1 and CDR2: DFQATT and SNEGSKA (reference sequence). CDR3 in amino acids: CSARDPLGDQPQHF. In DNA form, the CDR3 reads TGCAGTGCTAGAGATCCGTTGGGGGATCAGCCCCAGCATTTT.

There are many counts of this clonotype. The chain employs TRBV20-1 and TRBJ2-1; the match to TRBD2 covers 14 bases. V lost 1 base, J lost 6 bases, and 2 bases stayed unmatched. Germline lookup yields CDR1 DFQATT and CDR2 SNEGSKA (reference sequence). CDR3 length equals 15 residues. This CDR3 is CSARGGLAGGNEQFF. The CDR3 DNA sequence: TGCAGTGCTAGAGGAGGACTAGCGGGAGGCAATGAGCAGTTCTTC.